These T cell receptor beta chains were read from a single sample in a study of T cells of healthy individuals. Using its own MiXCR run on the 5' RACE reads, TCRdb lists one record per CDR3 protein. The sample carries 75,000 to 95,000 distinct CDR3 sequences, roughly 5% recorded once. These receptor sequences come from a female donor in good health. Both conserved end residues are part of each CDR3. D genes are given only for firm matches. Clone size is shown for a subset of rows, as once, few, many or a class of expanded clone.

j_call: TRBJ1-1; clone_size: .; v_call: TRBV20-1; d_call: .; cdr3_aa: CSARKGPGLLRDTEAFF; cdr3_nt: TGCAGTGCTAGGAAGGGTCCGGGGCTACTGAGGGACACTGAAGCTTTCTTT
j_call: TRBJ2-6; clone_size: few; v_call: TRBV7-9; d_call: .; cdr3_aa: CASSSRWGANVLTF; cdr3_nt: TGTGCCAGCAGTTCTAGGTGGGGGGCCAACGTCCTGACTTTC
j_call: TRBJ2-5; clone_size: many; v_call: TRBV7-9; d_call: .; cdr3_aa: CASSLLGELSETQYF; cdr3_nt: TGTGCCAGCAGCTTATTAGGGGAGCTTTCAGAGACCCAGTACTTC
j_call: TRBJ2-3; clone_size: many; v_call: TRBV20-1; d_call: TRBD1; cdr3_aa: CSAAVRGRSTDTQYF; cdr3_nt: TGCAGTGCTGCCGTGAGGGGGCGATCCACAGATACGCAGTATTTT
j_call: TRBJ2-1; clone_size: .; v_call: TRBV20-1; d_call: TRBD2; cdr3_aa: CSAGGNEQFF; cdr3_nt: TGCAGTGCGGGAGGGAATGAGCAGTTCTTC
j_call: TRBJ1-2; clone_size: many; v_call: TRBV10-3; d_call: .; cdr3_aa: CAISEVGLRFYTF; cdr3_nt: TGTGCCATCAGTGAAGTAGGGCTAAGGTTCTACACCTTC
j_call: TRBJ2-7; clone_size: .; v_call: TRBV7-2; d_call: .; cdr3_aa: CASSLVGPIEQYF; cdr3_nt: TGTGCCAGCAGCTTAGTCGGGCCCATCGAGCAGTACTTC
j_call: TRBJ1-6; clone_size: many; v_call: TRBV20-1; d_call: .; cdr3_aa: CSLRSDSPLHF; cdr3_nt: TGCAGTCTACGAAGCGATTCACCCCTCCACTTT
j_call: TRBJ2-1; clone_size: few; v_call: TRBV18; d_call: TRBD2; cdr3_aa: CASSPGTSGRGNEQFF; cdr3_nt: TGTGCCAGCTCACCAGGAACTAGCGGGAGGGGGAATGAGCAGTTCTTC
j_call: TRBJ2-7; clone_size: many; v_call: TRBV6-6; d_call: TRBD1; cdr3_aa: CASSFIDRGSYEQYF; cdr3_nt: TGTGCCAGCAGTTTCATAGACAGGGGGTCCTACGAGCAGTACTTC
j_call: TRBJ1-6; clone_size: .; v_call: TRBV6-5; d_call: TRBD1; cdr3_aa: CASSDRAEANSPLHF; cdr3_nt: TGTGCCAGCAGTGACAGGGCGGAGGCGAATTCACCCCTCCACTTT
j_call: TRBJ1-2; clone_size: few; v_call: TRBV27; d_call: .; cdr3_aa: CASRGLIYGYTF; cdr3_nt: TGTGCCAGCAGAGGGTTGATTTATGGCTACACCTTC
j_call: TRBJ1-5; clone_size: .; v_call: TRBV15; d_call: .; cdr3_aa: CATSRGLTPNQPQHF; cdr3_nt: TGTGCCACCAGCAGAGGATTGACACCGAATCAGCCCCAGCATTTT
j_call: TRBJ2-7; clone_size: few; v_call: TRBV9; d_call: .; cdr3_aa: CASSVRSDARGEQYF; cdr3_nt: TGTGCCAGCAGCGTAAGGTCTGACGCGCGGGGCGAGCAGTACTTC
j_call: TRBJ1-1; clone_size: few; v_call: TRBV20-1; d_call: .; cdr3_aa: CSARVPPGTEAFF; cdr3_nt: TGCAGTGCTAGAGTGCCCCCCGGCACTGAAGCTTTCTTT
j_call: TRBJ2-1; clone_size: few; v_call: TRBV5-6; d_call: .; cdr3_aa: CASSAYDNEQFF; cdr3_nt: TGTGCCAGCAGCGCTTACGATAATGAGCAGTTCTTC
j_call: TRBJ1-1; clone_size: few; v_call: TRBV30; d_call: .; cdr3_aa: CAWSDPSEAFF; cdr3_nt: TGTGCCTGGAGTGACCCTTCAGAAGCTTTCTTT
j_call: TRBJ2-7; clone_size: .; v_call: TRBV7-8; d_call: .; cdr3_aa: CASSPGPLVEQYF; cdr3_nt: TGTGCCAGCAGCCCCGGGCCGCTCGTCGAGCAGTACTTC
j_call: TRBJ1-5; clone_size: many; v_call: TRBV9; d_call: TRBD1; cdr3_aa: CASSAGTGAQPQHF; cdr3_nt: TGTGCCAGCAGCGCAGGGACAGGGGCTCAGCCCCAGCATTTT
j_call: TRBJ1-4; clone_size: many; v_call: TRBV20-1; d_call: .; cdr3_aa: CSASQTATNEKLFF; cdr3_nt: TGCAGTGCTTCCCAGACGGCAACTAATGAAAAACTGTTTTTT
j_call: TRBJ1-1; clone_size: .; v_call: TRBV6-5; d_call: TRBD1; cdr3_aa: CASSSDRAMNTEAFF; cdr3_nt: TGTGCCAGCAGCTCGGACAGGGCGATGAACACTGAAGCTTTCTTT
j_call: TRBJ2-7; clone_size: many; v_call: TRBV28; d_call: .; cdr3_aa: CASSLGHTGVEQYF; cdr3_nt: TGTGCCAGCAGTTTGGGGCACACTGGGGTCGAGCAGTACTTC
j_call: TRBJ1-2; clone_size: .; v_call: TRBV20-1; d_call: .; cdr3_aa: CSAKGQTTMGYTF; cdr3_nt: TGCAGTGCTAAGGGCCAAACTACTATGGGCTACACCTTC
j_call: TRBJ2-5; clone_size: many; v_call: TRBV10-3; d_call: TRBD1; cdr3_aa: CAISGQGKGETQYF; cdr3_nt: TGTGCCATCAGTGGACAGGGGAAGGGAGAGACCCAGTACTTC
j_call: TRBJ2-5; clone_size: many; v_call: TRBV4-3; d_call: .; cdr3_aa: CASSQDPKRSDAQYF; cdr3_nt: TGCGCCAGCAGCCAAGACCCCAAGCGGTCGGATGCCCAGTACTTC
j_call: TRBJ2-3; clone_size: few; v_call: TRBV12-3/TRBV12-4; d_call: TRBD1; cdr3_aa: CASSSPPGQGADTQYF; cdr3_nt: TGTGCCAGCAGTTCACCCCCGGGACAGGGGGCGGATACGCAGTATTTT
j_call: TRBJ1-5; clone_size: many; v_call: TRBV15; d_call: .; cdr3_aa: CATSGTNRERQHF; cdr3_nt: TGTGCCACCAGCGGGACTAACAGGGAGCGCCAGCATTTT
j_call: TRBJ1-2; clone_size: many; v_call: TRBV4-3; d_call: TRBD1; cdr3_aa: CASSHIQGAGNYGYTF; cdr3_nt: TGCGCCAGCAGTCACATACAGGGGGCGGGTAACTATGGCTACACCTTC